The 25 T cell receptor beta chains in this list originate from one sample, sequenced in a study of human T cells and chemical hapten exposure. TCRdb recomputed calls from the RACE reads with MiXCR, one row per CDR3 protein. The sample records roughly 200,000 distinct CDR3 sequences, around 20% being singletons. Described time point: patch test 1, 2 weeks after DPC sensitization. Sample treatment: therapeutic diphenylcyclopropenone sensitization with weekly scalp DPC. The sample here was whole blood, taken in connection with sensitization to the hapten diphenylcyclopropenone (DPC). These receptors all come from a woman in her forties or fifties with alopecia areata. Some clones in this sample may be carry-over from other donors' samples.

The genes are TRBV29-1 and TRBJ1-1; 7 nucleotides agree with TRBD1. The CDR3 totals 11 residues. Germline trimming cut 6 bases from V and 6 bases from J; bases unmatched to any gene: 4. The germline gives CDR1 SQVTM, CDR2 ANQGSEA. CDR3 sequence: CSVGRGAEAFF. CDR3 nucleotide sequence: TGCAGCGTCGGCAGGGGGGCTGAAGCTTTCTTT.

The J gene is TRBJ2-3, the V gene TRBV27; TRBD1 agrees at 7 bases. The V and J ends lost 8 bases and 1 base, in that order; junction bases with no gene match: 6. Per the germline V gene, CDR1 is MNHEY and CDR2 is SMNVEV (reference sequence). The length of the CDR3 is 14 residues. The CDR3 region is CASRPGQRTDTQYF. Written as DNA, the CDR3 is TGTGCCAGCCGCCCGGGACAGCGCACAGATACGCAGTATTTT.

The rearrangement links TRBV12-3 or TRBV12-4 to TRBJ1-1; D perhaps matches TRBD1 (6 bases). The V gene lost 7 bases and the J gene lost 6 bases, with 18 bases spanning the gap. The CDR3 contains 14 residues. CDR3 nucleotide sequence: TGTGCCAGCAACCCAACAGGTAGGGGGGCTGAAGCTTTCTTT. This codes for CASNPTGRGAEAFF.

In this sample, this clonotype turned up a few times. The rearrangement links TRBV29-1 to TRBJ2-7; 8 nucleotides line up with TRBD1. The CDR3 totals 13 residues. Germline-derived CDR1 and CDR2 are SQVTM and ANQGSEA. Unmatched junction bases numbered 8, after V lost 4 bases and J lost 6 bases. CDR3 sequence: CSVAGTGVTEQYF. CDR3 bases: TGCAGCGTTGCCGGGACAGGAGTCACCGAGCAGTACTTC.

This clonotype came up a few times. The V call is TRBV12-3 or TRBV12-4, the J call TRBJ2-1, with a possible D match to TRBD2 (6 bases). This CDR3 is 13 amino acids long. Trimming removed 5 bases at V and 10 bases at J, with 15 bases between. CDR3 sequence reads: CASSPSRAGEQFF. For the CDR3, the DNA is TGTGCCAGCAGTCCGAGTAGGGCGGGGGAGCAGTTCTTC.

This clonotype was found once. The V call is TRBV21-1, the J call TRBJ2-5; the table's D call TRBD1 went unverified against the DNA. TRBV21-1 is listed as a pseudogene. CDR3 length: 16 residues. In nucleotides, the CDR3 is TGTGCCAGCAGCCGGCCGGGACAGGGATCCGAAGAGACCCAGTACTTC. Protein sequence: CASSRPGQGSEETQYF.

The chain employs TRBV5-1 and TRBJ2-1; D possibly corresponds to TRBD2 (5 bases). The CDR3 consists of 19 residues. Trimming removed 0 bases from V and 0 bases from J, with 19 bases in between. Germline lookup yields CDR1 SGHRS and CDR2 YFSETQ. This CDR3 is CASSLAKSSERPSYNEQFF. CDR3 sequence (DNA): TGCGCCAGCAGCTTGGCCAAGAGTAGCGAGAGGCCCTCCTACAATGAGCAGTTCTTC.

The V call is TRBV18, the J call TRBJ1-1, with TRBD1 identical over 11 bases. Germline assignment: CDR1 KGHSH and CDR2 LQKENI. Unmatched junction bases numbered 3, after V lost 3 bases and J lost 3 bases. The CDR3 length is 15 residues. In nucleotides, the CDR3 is TGTGCCAGCTCACCGGGACAGGGGGGGTACACTGAAGCTTTCTTT. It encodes CASSPGQGGYTEAFF.

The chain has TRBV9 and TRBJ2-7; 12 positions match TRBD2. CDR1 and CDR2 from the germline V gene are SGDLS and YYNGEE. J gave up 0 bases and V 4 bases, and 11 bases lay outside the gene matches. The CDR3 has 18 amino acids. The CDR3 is CASSYSPTSGRNSYEQYF. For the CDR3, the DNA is TGTGCCAGCAGCTACAGCCCCACTAGCGGGAGGAACTCCTACGAGCAGTACTTC. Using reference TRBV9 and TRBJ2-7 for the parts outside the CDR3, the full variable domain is DSGVTQTPKHLITATGQRVTLRCSPRSGDLSVYWYQQSLDQGLQFLIQYYNGEERAKGNILERFSAQQFPDLHSELNLSSLELGDSALYFCASSYSPTSGRNSYEQYFGPGTRLTVT.

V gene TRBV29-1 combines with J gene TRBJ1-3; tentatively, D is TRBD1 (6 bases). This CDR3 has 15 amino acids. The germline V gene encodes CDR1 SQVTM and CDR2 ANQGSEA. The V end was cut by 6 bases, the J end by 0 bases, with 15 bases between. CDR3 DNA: TGCAGCGTGGGGTACCGGGACATCTCTGGAAACACCATATATTTT. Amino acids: CSVGYRDISGNTIYF.

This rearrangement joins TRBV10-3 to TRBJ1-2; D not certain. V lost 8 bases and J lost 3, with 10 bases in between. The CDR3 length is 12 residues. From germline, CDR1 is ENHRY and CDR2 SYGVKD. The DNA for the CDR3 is TGTGCCATCCGTCCCCGGGACTATGGCTACACCTTC. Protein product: CAIRPRDYGYTF.

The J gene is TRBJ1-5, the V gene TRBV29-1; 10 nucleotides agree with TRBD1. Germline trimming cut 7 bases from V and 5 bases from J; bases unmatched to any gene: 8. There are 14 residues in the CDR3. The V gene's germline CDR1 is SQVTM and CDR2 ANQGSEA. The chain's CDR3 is CSALDRGQDQPQHF. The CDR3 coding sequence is TGCAGCGCCCTTGACAGGGGGCAGGATCAGCCCCAGCATTTT.

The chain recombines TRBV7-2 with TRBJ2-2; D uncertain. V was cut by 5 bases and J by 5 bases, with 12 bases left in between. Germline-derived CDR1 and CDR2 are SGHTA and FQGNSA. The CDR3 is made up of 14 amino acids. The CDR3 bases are TGTGCCAGCAGCGTCGCAGCCAGGACCGGGGAGCTGTTTTTT. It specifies CASSVAARTGELFF.

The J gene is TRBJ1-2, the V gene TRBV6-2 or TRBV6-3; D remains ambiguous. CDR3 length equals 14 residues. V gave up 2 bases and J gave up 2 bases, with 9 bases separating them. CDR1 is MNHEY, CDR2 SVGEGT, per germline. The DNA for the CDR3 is TGTGCCAGCAGTTACGTGTTGGAGAACTATGGCTACACCTTC. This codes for CASSYVLENYGYTF.

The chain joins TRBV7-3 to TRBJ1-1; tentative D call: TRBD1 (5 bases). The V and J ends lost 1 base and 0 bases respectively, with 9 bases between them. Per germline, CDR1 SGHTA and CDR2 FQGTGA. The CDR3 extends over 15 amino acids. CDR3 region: CASSLNPGLNTEAFF. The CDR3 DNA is TGTGCCAGCAGCTTAAATCCAGGGTTGAACACTGAAGCTTTCTTT.

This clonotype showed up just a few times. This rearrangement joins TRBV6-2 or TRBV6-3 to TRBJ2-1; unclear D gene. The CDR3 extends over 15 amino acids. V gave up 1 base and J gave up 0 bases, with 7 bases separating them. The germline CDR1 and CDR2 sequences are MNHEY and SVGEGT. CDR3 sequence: CASSYLRSSYNEQFF. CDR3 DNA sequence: TGTGCCAGCAGTTACTTGCGGAGCTCCTACAATGAGCAGTTCTTC.

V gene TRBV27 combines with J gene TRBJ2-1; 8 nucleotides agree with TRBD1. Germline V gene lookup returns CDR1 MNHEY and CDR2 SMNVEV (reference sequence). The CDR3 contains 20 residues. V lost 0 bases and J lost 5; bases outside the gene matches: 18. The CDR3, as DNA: TGTGCCAGCAGTTTATCGAAGACTTCCAGGGGGCGCGGTGGGGACAATGAGCAGTTCTTC. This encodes CASSLSKTSRGRGGDNEQFF.

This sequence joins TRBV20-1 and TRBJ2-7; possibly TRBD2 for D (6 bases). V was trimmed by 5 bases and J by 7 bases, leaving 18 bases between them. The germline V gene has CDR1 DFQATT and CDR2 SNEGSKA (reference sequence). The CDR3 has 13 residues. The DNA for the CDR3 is TGCAGTGCTTATTCTAGCGAGCTCCTAGAGCAGTACTTC. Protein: CSAYSSELLEQYF.

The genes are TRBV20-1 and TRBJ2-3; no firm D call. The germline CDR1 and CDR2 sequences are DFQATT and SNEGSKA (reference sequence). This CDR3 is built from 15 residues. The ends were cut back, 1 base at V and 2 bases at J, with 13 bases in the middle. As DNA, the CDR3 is TGCAGTGCTAGAGTTCCTAGACCCCACACAGATACGCAGTATTTT. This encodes CSARVPRPHTDTQYF.

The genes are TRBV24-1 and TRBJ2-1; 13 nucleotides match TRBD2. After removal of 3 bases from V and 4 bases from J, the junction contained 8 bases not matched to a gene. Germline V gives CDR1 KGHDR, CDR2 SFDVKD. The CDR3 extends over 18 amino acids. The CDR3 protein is CATSDRLAGGGMYNEQFF. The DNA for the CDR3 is TGTGCCACCAGTGATCGACTAGCGGGAGGAGGGATGTACAATGAGCAGTTCTTC.

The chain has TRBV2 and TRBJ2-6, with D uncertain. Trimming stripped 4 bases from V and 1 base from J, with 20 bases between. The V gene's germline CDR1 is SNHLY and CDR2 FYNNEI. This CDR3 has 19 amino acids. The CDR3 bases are TGTGCCAGCAGTGTAGACACCCCGGACCCCAGGTCTGGGGCCAACGTCCTGACTTTC. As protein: CASSVDTPDPRSGANVLTF.

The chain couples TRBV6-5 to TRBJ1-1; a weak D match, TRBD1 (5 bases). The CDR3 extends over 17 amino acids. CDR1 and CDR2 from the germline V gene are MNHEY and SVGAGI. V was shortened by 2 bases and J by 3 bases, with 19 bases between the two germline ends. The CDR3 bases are TGTGCCAGCAGTTACGTAGGCAGGGAGGCCTTCGACACTGAAGCTTTCTTT. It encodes CASSYVGREAFDTEAFF.

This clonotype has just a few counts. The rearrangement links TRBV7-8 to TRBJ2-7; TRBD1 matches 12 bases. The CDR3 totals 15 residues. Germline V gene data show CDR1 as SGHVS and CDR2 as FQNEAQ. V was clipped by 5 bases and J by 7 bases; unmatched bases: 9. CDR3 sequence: CASSPGDRGRGEQYF. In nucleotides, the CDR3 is TGTGCCAGCAGCCCAGGGGACAGGGGGCGTGGGGAGCAGTACTTC.

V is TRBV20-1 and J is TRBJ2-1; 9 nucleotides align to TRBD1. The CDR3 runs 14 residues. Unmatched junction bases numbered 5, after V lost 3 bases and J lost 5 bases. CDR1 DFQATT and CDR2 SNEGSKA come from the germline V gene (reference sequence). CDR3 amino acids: CSARGDRDNNEQFF. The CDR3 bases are TGCAGTGCTAGGGGGGACAGGGACAACAATGAGCAGTTCTTC.

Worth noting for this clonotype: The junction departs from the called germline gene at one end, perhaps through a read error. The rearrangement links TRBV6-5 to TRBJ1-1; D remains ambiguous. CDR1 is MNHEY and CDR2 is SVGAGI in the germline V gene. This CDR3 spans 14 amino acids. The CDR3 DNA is TGTGCCAGCAGTTACTCGTTCGGAGGGTCTGAAGCTTACTTT. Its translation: CASSYSFGGSEAYF.